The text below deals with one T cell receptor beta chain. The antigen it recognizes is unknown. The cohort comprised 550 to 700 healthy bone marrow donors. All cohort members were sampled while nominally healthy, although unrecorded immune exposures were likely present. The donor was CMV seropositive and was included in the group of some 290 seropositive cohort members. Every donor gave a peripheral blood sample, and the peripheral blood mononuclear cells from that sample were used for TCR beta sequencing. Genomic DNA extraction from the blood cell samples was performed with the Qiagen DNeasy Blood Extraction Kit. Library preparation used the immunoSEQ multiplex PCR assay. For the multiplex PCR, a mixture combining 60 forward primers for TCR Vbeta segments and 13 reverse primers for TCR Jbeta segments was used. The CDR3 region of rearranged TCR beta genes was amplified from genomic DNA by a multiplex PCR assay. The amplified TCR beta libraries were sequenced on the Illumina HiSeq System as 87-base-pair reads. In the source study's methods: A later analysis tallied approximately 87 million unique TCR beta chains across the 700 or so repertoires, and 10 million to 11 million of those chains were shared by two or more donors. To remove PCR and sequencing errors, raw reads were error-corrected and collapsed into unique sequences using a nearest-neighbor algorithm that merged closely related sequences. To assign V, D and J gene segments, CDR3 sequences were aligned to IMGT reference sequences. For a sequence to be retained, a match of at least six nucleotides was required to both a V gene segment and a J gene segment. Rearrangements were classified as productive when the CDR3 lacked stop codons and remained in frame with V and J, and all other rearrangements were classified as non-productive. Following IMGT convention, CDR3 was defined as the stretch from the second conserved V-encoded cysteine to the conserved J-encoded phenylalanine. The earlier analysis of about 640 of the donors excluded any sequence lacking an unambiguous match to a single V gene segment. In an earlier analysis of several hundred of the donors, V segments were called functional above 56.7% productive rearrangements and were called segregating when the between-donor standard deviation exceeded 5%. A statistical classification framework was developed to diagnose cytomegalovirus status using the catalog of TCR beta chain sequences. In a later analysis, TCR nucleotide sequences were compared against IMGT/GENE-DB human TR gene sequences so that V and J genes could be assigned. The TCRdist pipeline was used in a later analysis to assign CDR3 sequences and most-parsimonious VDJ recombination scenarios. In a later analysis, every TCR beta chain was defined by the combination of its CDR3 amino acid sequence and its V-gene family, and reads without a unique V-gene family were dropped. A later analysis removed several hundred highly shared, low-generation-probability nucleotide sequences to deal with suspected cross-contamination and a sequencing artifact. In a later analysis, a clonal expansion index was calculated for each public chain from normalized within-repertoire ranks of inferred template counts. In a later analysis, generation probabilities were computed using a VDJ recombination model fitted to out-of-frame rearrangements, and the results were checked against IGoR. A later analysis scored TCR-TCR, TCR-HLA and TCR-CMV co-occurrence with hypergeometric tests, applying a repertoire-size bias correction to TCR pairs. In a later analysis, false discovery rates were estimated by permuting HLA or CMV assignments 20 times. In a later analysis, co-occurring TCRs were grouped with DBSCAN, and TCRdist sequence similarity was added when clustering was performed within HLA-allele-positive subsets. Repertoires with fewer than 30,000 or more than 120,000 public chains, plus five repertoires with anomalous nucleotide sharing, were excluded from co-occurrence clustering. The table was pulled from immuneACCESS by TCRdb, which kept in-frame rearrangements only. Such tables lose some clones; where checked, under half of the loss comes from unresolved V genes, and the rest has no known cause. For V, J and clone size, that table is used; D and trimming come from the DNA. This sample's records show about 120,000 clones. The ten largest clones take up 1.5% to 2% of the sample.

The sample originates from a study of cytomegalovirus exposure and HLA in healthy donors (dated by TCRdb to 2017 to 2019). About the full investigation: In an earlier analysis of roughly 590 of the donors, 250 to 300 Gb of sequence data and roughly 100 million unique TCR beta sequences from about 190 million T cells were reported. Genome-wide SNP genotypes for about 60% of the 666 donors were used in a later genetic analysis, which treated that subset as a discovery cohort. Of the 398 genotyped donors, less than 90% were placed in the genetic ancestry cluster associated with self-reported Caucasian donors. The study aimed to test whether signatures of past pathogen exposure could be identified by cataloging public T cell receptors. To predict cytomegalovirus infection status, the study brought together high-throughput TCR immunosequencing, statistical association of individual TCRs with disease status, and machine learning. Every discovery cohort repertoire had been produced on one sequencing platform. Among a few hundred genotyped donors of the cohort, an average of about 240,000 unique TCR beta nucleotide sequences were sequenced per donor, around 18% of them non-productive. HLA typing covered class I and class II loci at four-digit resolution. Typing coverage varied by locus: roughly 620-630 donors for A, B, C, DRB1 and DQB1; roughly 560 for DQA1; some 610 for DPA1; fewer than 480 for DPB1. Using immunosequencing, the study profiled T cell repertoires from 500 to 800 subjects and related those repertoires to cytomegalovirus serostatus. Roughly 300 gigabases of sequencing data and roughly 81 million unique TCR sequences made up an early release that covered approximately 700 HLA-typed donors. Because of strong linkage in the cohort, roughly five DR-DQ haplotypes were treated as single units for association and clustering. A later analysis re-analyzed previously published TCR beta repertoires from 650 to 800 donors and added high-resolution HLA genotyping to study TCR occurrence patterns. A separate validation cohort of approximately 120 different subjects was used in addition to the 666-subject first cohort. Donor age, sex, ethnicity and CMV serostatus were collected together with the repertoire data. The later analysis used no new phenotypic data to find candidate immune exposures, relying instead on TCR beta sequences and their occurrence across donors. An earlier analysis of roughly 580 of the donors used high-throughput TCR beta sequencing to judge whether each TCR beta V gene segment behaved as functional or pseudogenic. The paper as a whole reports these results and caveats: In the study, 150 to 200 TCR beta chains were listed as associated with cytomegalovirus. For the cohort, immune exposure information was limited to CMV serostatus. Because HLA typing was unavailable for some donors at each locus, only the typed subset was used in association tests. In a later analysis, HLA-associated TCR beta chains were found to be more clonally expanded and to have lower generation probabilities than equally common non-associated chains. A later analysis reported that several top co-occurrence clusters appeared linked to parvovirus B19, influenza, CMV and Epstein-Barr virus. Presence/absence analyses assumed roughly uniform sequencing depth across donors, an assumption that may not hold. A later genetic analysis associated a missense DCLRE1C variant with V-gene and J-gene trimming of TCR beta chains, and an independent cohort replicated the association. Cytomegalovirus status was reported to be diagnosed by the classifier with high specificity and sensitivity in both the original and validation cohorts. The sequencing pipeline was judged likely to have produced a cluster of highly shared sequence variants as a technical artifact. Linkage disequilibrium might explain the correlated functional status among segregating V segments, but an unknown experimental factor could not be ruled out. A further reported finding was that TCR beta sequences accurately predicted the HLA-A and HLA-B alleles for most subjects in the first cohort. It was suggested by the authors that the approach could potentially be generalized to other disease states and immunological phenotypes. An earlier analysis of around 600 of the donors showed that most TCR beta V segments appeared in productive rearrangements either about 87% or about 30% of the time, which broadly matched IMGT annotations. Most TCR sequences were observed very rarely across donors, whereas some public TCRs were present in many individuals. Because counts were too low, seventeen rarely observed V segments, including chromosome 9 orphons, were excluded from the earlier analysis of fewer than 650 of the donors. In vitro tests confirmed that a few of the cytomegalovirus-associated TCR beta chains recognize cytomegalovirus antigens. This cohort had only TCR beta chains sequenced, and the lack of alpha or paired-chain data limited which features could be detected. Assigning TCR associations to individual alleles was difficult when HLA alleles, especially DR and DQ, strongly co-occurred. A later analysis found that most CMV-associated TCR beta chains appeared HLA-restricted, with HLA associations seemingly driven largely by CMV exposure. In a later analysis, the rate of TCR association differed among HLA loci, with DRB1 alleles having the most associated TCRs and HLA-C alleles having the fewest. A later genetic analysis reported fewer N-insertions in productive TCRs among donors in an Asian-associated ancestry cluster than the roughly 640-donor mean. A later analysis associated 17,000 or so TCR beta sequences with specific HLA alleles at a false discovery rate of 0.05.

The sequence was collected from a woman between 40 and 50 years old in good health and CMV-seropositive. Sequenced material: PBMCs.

The CDR3 protein is CASSLSIPEGNQPQHF. The DNA sequence is given as TGTGCCAGCAGTTTATCGATACCGGAGGGTAATCAGCCCCAGCATTTT. The rearranged segments are TRBV27 and TRBJ1-5; no confident D gene assignment can be made. The CDR3 has 16 amino acids, counting the end cysteine and phenylalanine. Only the CDR3 portion is preserved as DNA: 48 bases, with reading frame beginning at the first base. As encoded in the germline V gene (reference sequence), CDR1 is MNHEY while CDR2 is SMNVEV. V is reduced by 0 bases and J by 4 bases, leaving a spacing of 13 bases between them.